Listed below are T cell receptor beta chains from one sample, sequenced in a study of CD4+ T cells in melanoma. Sequencing was performed with immunoSEQ multiplex PCR; in TCRdb, only in-frame clones are kept and a portion is missing. Seen here are 140,000 or so clones, around nine tenths observed once, and the top ten hold over 1.5%. These receptors all stem from a human donor with melanoma. The CDR3 runs from the conserved cysteine through the conserved F or W. Fields, in order: D gene, V gene, clone size, J gene, CDR3 protein, CDR3 DNA. A D gene is named only where the DNA matches it firmly. Clone size is not always given. Where it is, it says once, few, many or a class for expanded clones.

D: TRBD2; V: TRBV10-3; size: -; J: TRBJ2-2; CDR3: CAIARGSGTGELFF; DNA: TGTGCCATCGCGCGGGGGTCAGGCACCGGGGAGCTGTTTTTT
D: -; V: TRBV7-6; size: -; J: TRBJ1-1; CDR3: CASSLRAGDTEAFF; DNA: TGTGCCAGCAGCCTTCGGGCAGGGGATACTGAAGCTTTCTTT
D: -; V: TRBV5-3; size: -; J: TRBJ2-3; CDR3: CASYIPSTDTQYF; DNA: TGTGCCAGCTACATCCCGAGCACAGATACGCAGTATTTT
D: -; V: TRBV14; size: -; J: TRBJ2-6; CDR3: CASSFHGHSPGRGTGANVLTF; DNA: TGTGCCAGCAGCTTCCACGGTCACTCGCCGGGACGCGGGACTGGGGCCAACGTCCTGACTTTC
D: -; V: TRBV21-1; size: -; J: TRBJ2-7; CDR3: CASSIGDRQTSYYYEQYF; DNA: TGTGCCAGCAGCATAGGGGACAGACAGACGAGCTATTACTACGAGCAGTACTTC
D: TRBD2; V: TRBV5-1; size: -; J: TRBJ2-3; CDR3: CASSLGLAGGLIADTQYF; DNA: TGCGCCAGCAGCTTGGGACTAGCGGGGGGGCTTATCGCAGATACGCAGTATTTT
D: -; V: TRBV7-9; size: once; J: TRBJ1-5; CDR3: CASSLGHPYSNQPQHF; DNA: TGTGCCAGCAGCTTAGGTCATCCATATAGCAATCAGCCCCAGCATTTT
D: TRBD2; V: TRBV2; size: -; J: TRBJ2-7; CDR3: CASRETSGSSYEQYF; DNA: TGTGCCAGCAGGGAGACTAGCGGGAGCTCCTACGAGCAGTACTTC
D: TRBD1; V: TRBV7-9; size: -; J: TRBJ1-1; CDR3: CASSFDRGGGTEAFF; DNA: TGTGCCAGCAGCTTCGACAGGGGGGGCGGCACTGAAGCTTTCTTT
D: -; V: TRBV5-4; size: -; J: TRBJ1-4; CDR3: CASGTATNEKLFF; DNA: TGTGCCAGCGGGACTGCAACTAATGAAAAACTGTTTTTT
D: -; V: TRBV6-1; size: -; J: TRBJ2-7; CDR3: CASHPGGSYEQYF; DNA: TGTGCCAGCCATCCAGGCGGGTCGTACGAGCAGTACTTC
D: -; V: TRBV27; size: -; J: TRBJ1-5; CDR3: CANLTPDGGNQPQHF; DNA: TGTGCCAACCTCACCCCCGACGGTGGCAATCAGCCCCAGCATTTT
D: TRBD2; V: TRBV7-2; size: -; J: TRBJ2-1; CDR3: CASSRRSGGPGEQFF; DNA: TGTGCCAGCAGCCGGCGCAGCGGGGGGCCCGGTGAGCAGTTCTTC
D: -; V: TRBV7-9; size: -; J: TRBJ1-1; CDR3: CASSLGQEATEAFF; DNA: TGTGCCAGCAGCTTAGGGCAGGAGGCCACTGAAGCTTTCTTT
D: -; V: TRBV29-1; size: -; J: TRBJ1-2; CDR3: CSGAGTVGGYTF; DNA: TGCAGCGGCGCCGGGACTGTGGGTGGCTACACCTTC
D: -; V: TRBV7-7; size: -; J: TRBJ2-2; CDR3: CASSLGGYTGELFF; DNA: TGTGCTAGCAGCTTGGGCGGGTACACCGGGGAGCTGTTTTTT
D: TRBD1; V: TRBV5-1; size: -; J: TRBJ1-1; CDR3: CASSLEGATEAFF; DNA: TGCGCCAGCAGCTTGGAGGGGGCCACTGAAGCTTTCTTT
D: -; V: TRBV10-2; size: -; J: TRBJ1-5; CDR3: CASSFGGGDQPQHF; DNA: TGCGCCAGCAGTTTCGGCGGCGGAGATCAGCCCCAGCATTTT
D: -; V: TRBV6-1; size: -; J: TRBJ1-6; CDR3: CASSDLQGAPLHF; DNA: TGTGCCAGCAGTGACCTCCAGGGCGCGCCCCTCCACTTT
D: -; V: TRBV6-1; size: -; J: TRBJ2-7; CDR3: CASSDTLNEQYF; DNA: TGTGCCAGCAGTGACACTTTGAACGAGCAGTACTTC
D: -; V: TRBV11-1; size: -; J: TRBJ1-5; CDR3: CASSSDNNQPQHF; DNA: TGTGCCAGCAGCTCGGACAACAATCAGCCCCAGCATTTT
D: -; V: TRBV5-4; size: -; J: TRBJ1-1; CDR3: CASSLDASTRGNTEAFF; DNA: TGTGCCAGCAGCTTGGACGCTAGCACCAGAGGGAACACTGAAGCTTTCTTT
D: -; V: TRBV5-8; size: -; J: TRBJ1-1; CDR3: CASSPRLAEAFF; DNA: TGTGCCAGCAGCCCCCGCTTGGCAGAAGCTTTCTTT
D: -; V: TRBV30; size: -; J: TRBJ1-1; CDR3: CAWIRRAAEAFF; DNA: TGTGCCTGGATAAGAAGGGCGGCTGAAGCTTTCTTT
D: -; V: TRBV28; size: -; J: TRBJ1-2; CDR3: CASSTLSVNYGYTF; DNA: TGTGCCAGCAGTACCCTGTCAGTCAACTATGGCTACACCTTC
D: -; V: TRBV4-1; size: -; J: TRBJ1-6; CDR3: CASSQVRASEPLHF; DNA: TGCGCCAGCAGCCAAGTTCGAGCTTCGGAACCCCTCCACTTT
D: TRBD2; V: TRBV5-4; size: -; J: TRBJ2-7; CDR3: CASSFKSGDQYEQYF; DNA: TGTGCCAGCAGTTTTAAGAGCGGGGACCAATACGAGCAGTACTTC
D: -; V: TRBV7-3; size: -; J: TRBJ1-2; CDR3: CASSLTGSYGYTF; DNA: TGTGCCAGCAGCTTAACGGGCTCCTATGGCTACACCTTC
D: -; V: TRBV7-9; size: -; J: TRBJ1-1; CDR3: CASSPDRTHTEAFF; DNA: TGTGCCAGCAGCCCAGACAGGACACACACTGAAGCTTTCTTT
D: TRBD2; V: TRBV7-9; size: -; J: TRBJ2-3; CDR3: CASSFLEAGATDTQYF; DNA: TGTGCCAGCAGCTTCCTTGAAGCGGGGGCCACAGATACGCAGTATTTT
D: -; V: TRBV14; size: -; J: TRBJ1-2; CDR3: CASSQDRGYGYTF; DNA: TGTGCCAGCAGCCAAGATCGGGGCTATGGCTACACCTTC
D: -; V: TRBV6-5; size: -; J: TRBJ1-6; CDR3: CASSYLTGSTSPLHF; DNA: TGTGCCAGCAGTTACTTAACAGGGTCGACTTCACCCCTCCACTTT
D: -; V: TRBV5-1; size: -; J: TRBJ1-4; CDR3: CASSLGPQGFNEKLFF; DNA: TGCGCCAGCAGCTTGGGGCCACAGGGCTTTAATGAAAAACTGTTTTTT
D: -; V: TRBV6-5; size: once; J: TRBJ1-1; CDR3: CASSYSRVDTEAFF; DNA: TGTGCCAGCAGTTACTCGCGGGTGGACACTGAAGCTTTCTTT
D: TRBD2; V: TRBV4-2; size: -; J: TRBJ2-1; CDR3: CASSRAGLAGNEQFF; DNA: TGTGCCAGCAGCCGAGCCGGACTAGCGGGCAATGAGCAGTTCTTC
D: TRBD1; V: TRBV27; size: -; J: TRBJ1-1; CDR3: CASSLFAPGQGARAFF; DNA: TGTGCCAGCAGTTTATTTGCACCCGGACAGGGGGCTAGAGCTTTCTTT
D: TRBD2; V: TRBV19; size: -; J: TRBJ2-6; CDR3: CASSSSGAMSGANVLTF; DNA: TGTGCCAGTAGCTCTAGCGGGGCCATGTCTGGGGCCAACGTCCTGACTTTC
D: -; V: TRBV27; size: -; J: TRBJ1-6; CDR3: CASSQLVYNSPLHF; DNA: TGTGCCAGCAGTCAACTTGTCTATAATTCACCCCTCCACTTT
D: -; V: TRBV28; size: -; J: TRBJ1-2; CDR3: CASSAGVGGYTF; DNA: TGTGCCAGCAGCGCCGGGGTTGGTGGCTACACCTTC
D: -; V: TRBV15; size: -; J: TRBJ1-4; CDR3: CATSGPAIGKLFF; DNA: TGTGCCACCAGCGGACCCGCAATAGGAAAACTGTTTTTT
D: -; V: TRBV6-1; size: -; J: TRBJ1-2; CDR3: CASSEAGRREDGYTF; DNA: TGTGCCAGCAGTGAAGCGGGCAGGCGAGAGGATGGCTACACCTTC
D: TRBD2; V: TRBV27; size: once; J: TRBJ2-1; CDR3: CASGSSGGASKQFF; DNA: TGTGCCAGCGGATCTAGCGGGGGGGCCTCTAAGCAGTTCTTC
D: -; V: TRBV7-9; size: -; J: TRBJ2-7; CDR3: CASSLARDNSYEQYF; DNA: TGTGCCAGCAGCTTAGCCCGGGACAATTCCTACGAGCAGTACTTC
D: TRBD1; V: TRBV5-4; size: -; J: TRBJ2-3; CDR3: CASSSRDRGSIDTQYF; DNA: TGTGCCAGCAGCTCACGGGACAGGGGGTCAATCGATACGCAGTATTTT
D: -; V: TRBV5-1; size: -; J: TRBJ1-5; CDR3: CASSSGLLNQPQHF; DNA: TGCGCCAGCAGCTCCGGGCTACTCAATCAGCCCCAGCATTTT
D: -; V: TRBV27; size: -; J: TRBJ1-6; CDR3: CASSLAGARLDSPLHF; DNA: TGTGCCAGCAGTTTGGCAGGGGCTCGACTCGATTCACCCCTCCACTTT
D: -; V: TRBV7-3; size: -; J: TRBJ2-6; CDR3: CASSLGGSGANVLTF; DNA: TGTGCCAGCAGCTTAGGGGGGTCTGGGGCCAACGTCCTGACTTTC
D: TRBD2; V: TRBV5-1; size: -; J: TRBJ2-3; CDR3: CASRLSGVSTDTQYF; DNA: TGCGCCAGCCGACTCAGCGGGGTGAGCACAGATACGCAGTATTTT
D: TRBD1; V: TRBV6-1; size: -; J: TRBJ1-6; CDR3: CASSPGTGAYSPLHF; DNA: TGTGCCAGCAGTCCAGGGACAGGGGCTTATTCACCCCTCCACTTT
D: -; V: TRBV2; size: -; J: TRBJ2-2; CDR3: CASTITGWIGVDGELFF; DNA: TGTGCCAGCACCATCACAGGGTGGATTGGAGTCGACGGGGAGCTGTTTTTT
D: TRBD2; V: TRBV7-6; size: -; J: TRBJ2-5; CDR3: CASSLPTSGGPQETQYF; DNA: TGTGCCAGCAGCTTACCGACTAGCGGGGGACCCCAAGAGACCCAGTACTTC
D: -; V: TRBV29-1; size: -; J: TRBJ1-2; CDR3: CSALISLFGYTF; DNA: TGCAGCGCGTTAATAAGCCTGTTCGGCTACACCTTC
D: TRBD1; V: TRBV19; size: -; J: TRBJ1-5; CDR3: CASSTSPDRRKQPQHF; DNA: TGTGCCAGTAGTACAAGCCCGGACAGGCGAAAGCAGCCCCAGCATTTT
D: -; V: TRBV5-4; size: few; J: TRBJ2-7; CDR3: CASSLGNSYEQYF; DNA: TGTGCCAGCAGCCTCGGGAACTCCTACGAGCAGTACTTC
D: -; V: TRBV29-1; size: -; J: TRBJ1-1; CDR3: CSAPALQNMNTEAFF; DNA: TGCAGCGCCCCGGCCTTACAGAACATGAACACTGAAGCTTTCTTT
D: -; V: TRBV5-1; size: -; J: TRBJ2-7; CDR3: CASSLGLRSEQYF; DNA: TGCGCCAGCAGCTTGGGCCTTAGATCCGAGCAGTACTTC
D: TRBD2; V: TRBV30; size: -; J: TRBJ2-2; CDR3: CAWSPRSLAGAGELFF; DNA: TGTGCCTGGAGTCCCCGAAGTCTAGCGGGTGCCGGGGAGCTGTTTTTT
D: -; V: TRBV7-8; size: -; J: TRBJ1-3; CDR3: CASSLSGLGNTIYF; DNA: TGTGCCAGCAGCTTATCGGGGTTAGGAAACACCATATATTTT
D: -; V: TRBV5-1; size: -; J: TRBJ2-3; CDR3: CASSLAQRTDTQYF; DNA: TGCGCCAGCAGCTTGGCGCAGCGGACAGATACGCAGTATTTT